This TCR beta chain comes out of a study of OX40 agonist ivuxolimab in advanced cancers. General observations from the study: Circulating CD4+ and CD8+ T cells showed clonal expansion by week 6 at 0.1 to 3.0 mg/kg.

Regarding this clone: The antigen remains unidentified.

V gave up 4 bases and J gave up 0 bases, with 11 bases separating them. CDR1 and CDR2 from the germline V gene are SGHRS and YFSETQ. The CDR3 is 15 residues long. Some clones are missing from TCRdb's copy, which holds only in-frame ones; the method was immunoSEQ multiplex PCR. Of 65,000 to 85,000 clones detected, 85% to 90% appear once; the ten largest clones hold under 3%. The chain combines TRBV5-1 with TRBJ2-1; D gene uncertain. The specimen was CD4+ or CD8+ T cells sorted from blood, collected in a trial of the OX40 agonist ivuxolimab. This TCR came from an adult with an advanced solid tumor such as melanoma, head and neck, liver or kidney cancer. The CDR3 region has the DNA TGCGCCAGCAGCCTGACTTACAGCTCCTACAATGAGCAGTTCTTC. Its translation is CASSLTYSSYNEQFF.